This T cell receptor (beta chain) was documented in a study of shared clonotypes between healthy human individuals. Sequencing was performed with immunoSEQ multiplex PCR; in TCRdb, only in-frame clones are kept and a portion is missing. The sample has approximately 1.9 million clones; roughly 93% are singletons. Findings and caveats of the study: Estimated richness was generally greater in naive than memory subsets.

Germline V CDR1 and CDR2: MNHEY, SVGAGI. V lost 2 bases and J lost 1, with 8 bases in between. There are 14 residues in the CDR3. Naive CD8 cells were CD45RO-negative, positively selected for CCR7, excluding terminally differentiated effector memory CD45RA+ cells. Each sample came from a Caucasian adult donor living in Nashville, Tennessee. With regard to this clone: Its antigen is not identified.

The sample comprised naive CD8+ T cells from PBMCs. V and J are TRBV6-5 and TRBJ1-2; a weak D match, TRBD1 (5 bases). This receptor was identified in a young man in good health. Some clones in this sample may be carry-over from other donors' samples. The CDR3 coding sequence is TGTGCCAGCAGTTACCAGGGACTTAACTATGGCTACACCTTC. Encoded protein: CASSYQGLNYGYTF.